This T cell receptor (beta chain) comes out of a study of PD-L1 blockade in urothelial cancer. The repertoire was sequenced with immunoSEQ multiplex PCR; TCRdb's copy has only in-frame clones and lacks some. The table has 85,000 to 130,000 clones, about 90% seen once. Germline lookup yields CDR1 MNHEY and CDR2 SMNVEV (reference sequence). The CDR3 is 16 residues long. Trimming cost V 5 bases and J 4 bases; bases outside gene matches: 9. This TCR was sampled from a woman of 80 years or more with urothelial cancer. The specimen was PBMCs, collected around atezolizumab (anti-PD-L1) treatment. This rearrangement joins TRBV27 to TRBJ2-2; 8 bases map to TRBD2. Written as DNA, the CDR3 is TGTGCCAGCAGTCCTCAGCGGGAGAGGGTCACCGGGGAGCTGTTTTTT. It specifies CASSPQRERVTGELFF.